What follows are 30 T cell receptor beta chains derived from one specimen sequenced in a study of cytomegalovirus exposure and HLA in healthy donors. The PCR had 60 Vbeta and 13 Jbeta primers. The method was immunoSEQ multiplex PCR; TCRdb's version includes in-frame clones alone and lacks a portion of them. The sample yields hundreds of thousands of clones, more than 55% seen once. The sequencing input was PBMCs. These receptors were obtained from a female donor in good health and CMV-seronegative.

The chain recombines TRBV11-2 with TRBJ2-7; D gene uncertain. This CDR3 contains 14 residues. Germline values: CDR1 SGHAT, CDR2 FQNNGV. Trimming removed 1 base from V and 7 bases from J, with 14 bases in between. The CDR3 nucleotides are TGTGCCAGCAGCTTAGGACGGAACTACGAAGAGCAGTACTTC. Translating gives CASSLGRNYEEQYF. The entire variable domain, with the rest obtained from reference TRBV11-2 and TRBJ2-7, is as follows: EAGVAQSPRYKIIEKRQSVAFWCNPISGHATLYWYQQILGQGPKLLIQFQNNGVVDDSQLPKDRFSAERLKGVDSTLKIQPAKLEDSAVYLCASSLGRNYEEQYFGPGTRLTVT.

This clone was counted a few times. The chain couples TRBV15 to TRBJ1-2; D is ambiguous. From germline, CDR1 is LNHNV and CDR2 YYDKDF (reference sequence). V was pared by 0 bases and J by 1 base, with 6 bases between. The CDR3 covers 14 residues. The CDR3: CATSRDKFNYGYTF. The CDR3 region has the DNA TGTGCCACCAGCAGAGATAAATTTAACTATGGCTACACCTTC.

The J gene is TRBJ2-7, the V gene TRBV6-6; TRBD1 agrees at 7 bases. The trim removed 6 bases at V and 4 bases at J, leaving 9 bases unmatched. The CDR3 has 14 residues. Germline-derived CDR1 and CDR2 are MNHNY and SVGAGI (reference sequence). This chain's CDR3 is CASRPGGTKYEQYF. The CDR3 DNA reads TGTGCCAGCAGACCAGGGGGAACCAAGTACGAGCAGTACTTC.

The V call is TRBV28, the J call TRBJ2-2; 14 bases are a match to TRBD2. Germline V lookup: CDR1 MDHEN, CDR2 SYDVKM. Unmatched junction bases numbered 7, after V lost 3 bases and J lost 4 bases. The CDR3 has 18 residues. In nucleotides, the CDR3 is TGTGCCAGCAGTTTGACTAGCGGGAGGGCCGGGTTCACCGGGGAGCTGTTTTTT. This codes for CASSLTSGRAGFTGELFF.

This clone has only a few counts. V and J are TRBV9 and TRBJ1-1; maybe TRBD1 (5 bases). Germline CDR1 and CDR2: SGDLS and YYNGEE. The CDR3 length is 14 residues. With 4 bases removed from V and 1 base from J, the gap between germline ends came to 11 bases. As DNA, the CDR3 is TGTGCCAGCAGCTTAGGACACACGAACACTGAAGCTTTCTTT. This encodes CASSLGHTNTEAFF.

This chain joins TRBV10-2 and TRBJ2-7, with 9 bases identical to TRBD2. V lost 6 bases, J lost 2 bases, and 8 bases stayed unmatched. Germline-derived CDR1 and CDR2 are WSHSY and SAAADI. The CDR3 is 15 amino acids. This CDR3 reads CASRSPAGGTYEQYF. The CDR3 DNA follows: TGCGCCAGCAGGAGCCCAGCGGGAGGTACCTACGAGCAGTACTTC.

The chain carries TRBV9 and TRBJ2-7; maybe TRBD1 (6 bases). This CDR3 has 14 residues. CDR1 and CDR2 from the germline V gene are SGDLS and YYNGEE. V was clipped by 0 bases and J by 4 bases, with 11 bases between them. The CDR3 nucleotides read TGTGCCAGCAGCGTAGATCCGAGGGGGTACGAGCAGTACTTC. Translating gives CASSVDPRGYEQYF.

The rearrangement uses TRBV4-1 and TRBJ2-3; a possible D gene is TRBD2 (6 bases). Per germline, CDR1 MGHRA and CDR2 YSYEKL. V lost 5 bases and J 0 bases, leaving 12 bases between the germline ends. The CDR3 extends over 15 amino acids. CDR3 nucleotides: TGCGCCAGCAGCATCCTAGCGTCTAGCACAGATACGCAGTATTTT. As protein: CASSILASSTDTQYF.

The chain couples TRBV9 to TRBJ2-3; 14 bases map to TRBD2. V shed 3 bases and J 7 bases; nucleotides not matched to a gene: 7. This CDR3 is built from 16 residues. Germline-derived CDR1 and CDR2 are SGDLS and YYNGEE. CDR3 in DNA: TGTGCCAGCAGCGGGGGACTAGCGGGAGTCGGTTATACGCAGTATTTT. As protein: CASSGGLAGVGYTQYF.

The V and J genes are TRBV5-1 and TRBJ2-7; D remains ambiguous. V dropped 1 base and J dropped 2 bases, with 13 bases sitting between them. Germline lookup yields CDR1 SGHRS and CDR2 YFSETQ. CDR3 length equals 15 residues. Written as DNA, the CDR3 is TGCGCCAGCAGCTTGTCGCAGCTAGGAGCCTACGAGCAGTACTTC. It codes for CASSLSQLGAYEQYF.

The V gene is TRBV7-9, the J gene TRBJ1-1; D remains unclear. The CDR3 covers 15 residues. The V and J ends lost 0 bases and 1 base respectively, with 9 bases between them. Germline values: CDR1 SEHNR, CDR2 FQNEAQ (reference sequence). The CDR3 loop reads CASSLAGRKNTEAFF. CDR3 DNA: TGTGCCAGCAGCTTAGCCGGCAGGAAGAACACTGAAGCTTTCTTT.

This clone showed up just a few times. The chain joins TRBV2 to TRBJ2-7; D is perhaps TRBD2 (5 bases). CDR1 is SNHLY, CDR2 FYNNEI, per germline. V dropped 7 bases and J dropped 3 bases, with 13 bases sitting between them. The CDR3 spans 13 residues. The CDR3 loop reads CASTQGLIYEQYF. The CDR3 coding sequence is TGTGCCAGCACCCAAGGACTCATCTACGAGCAGTACTTC.

This clone was counted a few times. V is TRBV27 and J is TRBJ2-1; 12 bases line up with TRBD2. Germline V gives CDR1 MNHEY, CDR2 SMNVEV (reference sequence). The trim removed 2 bases at V and 8 bases at J, leaving 7 bases unmatched. The CDR3 is 16 residues long. The CDR3 is CASSLETSGSKYEQFF. DNA of the CDR3: TGTGCCAGCAGTTTAGAGACTAGCGGGAGCAAATATGAGCAGTTCTTC.

The rearrangement links TRBV30 to TRBJ2-3; 13 bases are shared with TRBD2. This CDR3 has 18 amino acids. Trimming cost V 0 bases and J 5 bases; bases outside gene matches: 11. Germline V lookup: CDR1 GTSNPN, CDR2 SVGIG (reference sequence). The CDR3 bases are TGTGCCTGGAGTGTTGGACTAGCGGGAGCCGGGTCGTTAGATACGCAGTATTTT. This sequence encodes CAWSVGLAGAGSLDTQYF. Full variable domain (rest looked up from reference TRBV30 and TRBJ2-3): SQTIHQWPATLVQPVGSPLSLECTVEGTSNPNLYWYRQAAGRGLQLLFYSVGIGQISSEVPQNLSASRPQDRQFILSSKKLLLSDSGFYLCAWSVGLAGAGSLDTQYFGPGTRLTVL.

The CDR3 nucleotides are TGTGCCAGCAGCGTAGGAGCTGGGGGGGAGACCCAGTACTTC. This sequence encodes CASSVGAGGETQYF. The V call is TRBV9, the J call TRBJ2-5; D is perhaps TRBD2 (6 bases). The CDR3 is 14 residues long. V lost 0 bases and J lost 5, with 11 bases in between. Germline V lookup: CDR1 SGDLS, CDR2 YYNGEE.

The chain couples TRBV2 to TRBJ1-1, with 8 bases that match TRBD1. The CDR3 totals 14 residues. From germline, CDR1 is SNHLY and CDR2 FYNNEI. V was pared by 4 bases and J by 4 bases, with 5 bases of the junction left unmatched. The CDR3 sequence is CASSVAGGITEAFF. The CDR3 DNA reads TGTGCCAGCAGTGTCGCAGGGGGCATCACTGAAGCTTTCTTT.

The V and J genes are TRBV5-8 and TRBJ2-5; the D gene is possibly TRBD2 (6 bases). The CDR3 loop spans 17 amino acids. Germline CDR1 and CDR2: SGHTS and YDEGEE. V was cut by 1 base and J by 4 bases, with 20 bases left in between. CDR3 loop: CASSLRTGSGAGETQYF. The CDR3, as DNA: TGTGCCAGCAGCTTGAGGACCGGGTCGGGAGCCGGAGAGACCCAGTACTTC.

This clone was counted a single time. V is TRBV25-1 and J is TRBJ2-6, with TRBD2 matching over 7 bases. The CDR3 length is 17 residues. Germline V CDR1 and CDR2: MGHDK, SYGVNS. Trimming cost V 2 bases and J 1 base; bases outside gene matches: 5. The CDR3 reads CASSESGVGSGANVLTF. DNA of the CDR3: TGTGCCAGCAGTGAAAGCGGGGTAGGGTCTGGGGCCAACGTCCTGACTTTC.

This chain connects TRBV7-2 to TRBJ2-5, with a weak D call TRBD1 (5 bases). Germline CDR1 SGHTA, CDR2 FQGNSA. The CDR3 length is 15 residues. Trimming took 3 bases from V and 5 from J, leaving 16 bases between them. CDR3 sequence reads: CASSLTATVKETQYF. CDR3 coding DNA: TGTGCCAGCAGCTTGACCGCGACAGTCAAGGAGACCCAGTACTTC.

The gene calls are TRBV4-1 and TRBJ2-7; 7 bases agree with TRBD1. Losses at the gene ends were 3 bases for V and 3 bases for J; bases not matched to a gene: 11. The CDR3 totals 16 residues. Germline CDR1 is MGHRA and CDR2 is YSYEKL. The CDR3 here is CASSHPRTDRNYEQYF. The DNA for the CDR3 is TGCGCCAGCAGCCACCCCCGCACGGACAGGAACTACGAGCAGTACTTC.

This clone is a singleton in its sample. The rearrangement uses TRBV5-1 and TRBJ2-2; a possible D gene is TRBD1 (6 bases). The CDR3 is made up of 13 amino acids. Germline-derived CDR1 and CDR2 are SGHRS and YFSETQ. V dropped 4 bases and J dropped 7 bases, with 11 bases sitting between them. CDR3 amino acids: CASSPWTDGELFF. The CDR3 DNA sequence: TGCGCCAGCAGCCCCTGGACAGACGGGGAGCTGTTTTTT.

This clone turned up a few times. The chain employs TRBV10-1 and TRBJ2-1; TRBD2 matches at 12 bases. CDR3 length equals 14 residues. CDR1 is WNHNN and CDR2 is SYGVQD in the germline V gene (reference sequence). The V segment lost 5 bases and the J segment 9 bases; nucleotides outside the gene matches: 5. This chain's CDR3 is CASSRLAGVGEQFF. The CDR3 nucleotides read TGCGCCAGCAGTCGACTAGCGGGAGTGGGTGAGCAGTTCTTC.

This clone turned up a few times. The gene calls are TRBV2 and TRBJ1-1; 7 bases fit TRBD1. V shed 3 bases, J shed 0 bases, and the junction held 7 bases outside the gene matches. Germline CDR1 reads SNHLY; CDR2 reads FYNNEI. This CDR3 has 16 amino acids. The CDR3 DNA reads as TGTGCCAGCAGTGAGCCCGGGACAGCGGTGAACACTGAAGCTTTCTTT. This encodes CASSEPGTAVNTEAFF. The full variable domain, completed using reference TRBV2 and TRBJ1-1, is EPEVTQTPSHQVTQMGQEVILRCVPISNHLYFYWYRQILGQKVEFLVSFYNNEISEKSEIFDDQFSVERPDGSNFTLKIRSTKLEDSAMYFCASSEPGTAVNTEAFFGQGTRLTVV.

This chain joins TRBV7-6 and TRBJ2-7, with 7 bases aligning to TRBD2. The V segment lost 2 bases and the J segment 3 bases; nucleotides outside the gene matches: 19. The CDR3 has 19 residues. Germline V gene lookup returns CDR1 SGHVS and CDR2 FNYEAQ. Here the CDR3 reads CASSLWAMAGRGPYYEQYF. CDR3 sequence (DNA): TGTGCCAGCAGCTTATGGGCAATGGCTGGGAGGGGCCCTTACTACGAGCAGTACTTC.

This chain connects TRBV5-4 to TRBJ2-7, with 14 bases fitting TRBD2. This CDR3 contains 15 residues. Germline loops: CDR1 SGHNT, CDR2 YYREEE (reference sequence). V lost 5 bases, J lost 5 bases, and 6 bases stayed unmatched. The CDR3 loop reads CASRPGLAGENEQYF. CDR3 sequence (DNA): TGTGCCAGCAGACCGGGACTAGCGGGAGAGAACGAGCAGTACTTC.

The chain is built from TRBV27 and TRBJ2-5; TRBD1 matches 8 bases. The J call could be wrong; TRBJ2-7 is a better fit for the DNA end. Looked up from germline, CDR1 is MNHEY and CDR2 is SMNVEV (reference sequence). The CDR3 length is 13 residues. CDR3: CASSFGQGYEQYF. In DNA, the CDR3 is TGTGCCAGCAGTTTCGGACAGGGCTACGAGCAGTACTTC.

V is TRBV30 and J is TRBJ1-4, with TRBD1 matching over 7 bases. The CDR3 has 15 residues. Germline CDR1 is GTSNPN and CDR2 is SVGIG (reference sequence). The junction had 6 bases not matched to a gene; V was cut back by 2 bases and J by 3 bases. For the CDR3, the DNA is TGTGCCTGGAGTAGCAGGACAGGACCTAATGAAAAACTGTTTTTT. It codes for CAWSSRTGPNEKLFF.

The rearrangement uses TRBV9 and TRBJ2-7; 9 positions match TRBD1. Germline trimming cut 4 bases from V and 2 bases from J; bases unmatched to any gene: 7. The CDR3 sequence is 15 residues long. Germline V gene data show CDR1 as SGDLS and CDR2 as YYNGEE. CDR3 sequence (DNA): TGTGCCAGCAGCCTGAGGACAGGGGAGGCCTACGAGCAGTACTTC. This gives the protein CASSLRTGEAYEQYF.

For the CDR3, the DNA is TGTGCCAGCAAGCGGAACACCGGGGAGCTGTTTTTT. Translated: CASKRNTGELFF. The chain employs TRBV2 and TRBJ2-2; D uncertain. V lost 7 bases, J lost 1 base, and 4 bases lay in between. Germline-derived CDR1 and CDR2 are SNHLY and FYNNEI. The CDR3 covers 12 residues.

The V and J genes are TRBV29-1 and TRBJ1-5, with 7 bases aligning to TRBD1. Germline CDR1 SQVTM, CDR2 ANQGSEA. This CDR3 has 13 amino acids. V was pared by 6 bases and J by 7 bases, with 9 bases of the junction left unmatched. This CDR3 is CSVAQGLGQPQHF. The CDR3 DNA reads TGCAGCGTCGCACAGGGGCTAGGCCAGCCCCAGCATTTT. Complete variable domain (other parts from reference TRBV29-1 and TRBJ1-5): SAVISQKPSRDICQRGTSLTIQCQVDSQVTMMFWYRQQPGQSLTLIATANQGSEATYESGFVIDKFPISRPNLTFSTLTVSNMSPEDSSIYLCSVAQGLGQPQHFGDGTRLSIL.